These T cell receptor beta chains were read from a single sample in a study of CD8 T cells in Susac syndrome. TCRdb re-analysed the immunoSEQ multiplex PCR reads in MiXCR, keeping a single row per CDR3 protein. The sample consists of just under 150,000 distinct CDR3 sequences, around 94% of them appearing once. The sample consisted of CD4+ T cells from PBMCs. These receptors were taken from a human donor in good health. The CDR3 runs from the conserved cysteine through the conserved F or W. Fields, in order: J gene, V gene, D gene, CDR3 length, CDR3 DNA, CDR3 protein. D genes are given only for firm matches.

j_gene: TRBJ2-1
v_gene: TRBV5-4
d_gene: -
len: 13
CDR3nt: TGTGCCAGCAGCTCCACAAATTACAATGAGCAGTTCTTC
CDR3aa: CASSSTNYNEQFF

j_gene: TRBJ1-1
v_gene: TRBV5-4
d_gene: -
len: 15
CDR3nt: TGTGCCAGCAGCCCGGTACCCGGCAGATCAACTGAAGCTTTCTTT
CDR3aa: CASSPVPGRSTEAFF

j_gene: TRBJ2-1
v_gene: TRBV3-1
d_gene: -
len: 14
CDR3nt: TGTGCCAGCAGCCCTGGGGGCTCCTACAATGAGCAGTTCTTC
CDR3aa: CASSPGGSYNEQFF

j_gene: TRBJ1-1
v_gene: TRBV15
d_gene: -
len: 17
CDR3nt: TGTGCCACCAGCAGAGATCTGGTTGGGGGCTCCGGCACTGAAGCTTTCTTT
CDR3aa: CATSRDLVGGSGTEAFF

j_gene: TRBJ2-3
v_gene: TRBV6-6
d_gene: TRBD1
len: 16
CDR3nt: TGTGCCACACAGCCCGGGGGACAGGGGGCCGAAGATACGCAGTATTTT
CDR3aa: CATQPGGQGAEDTQYF

j_gene: TRBJ2-7
v_gene: TRBV5-1
d_gene: -
len: 15
CDR3nt: TGCGCCAGCAGCTTGACAACAGCGAGCTCCTACGAGCAGTACTTC
CDR3aa: CASSLTTASSYEQYF

j_gene: TRBJ1-4
v_gene: TRBV30
d_gene: -
len: 13
CDR3nt: TGTGCCTGGACAAAGGATAGAAATGAAAAACTGTTTTTT
CDR3aa: CAWTKDRNEKLFF

j_gene: TRBJ2-7
v_gene: TRBV12-3/TRBV12-4
d_gene: TRBD2
len: 15
CDR3nt: TGTGCCAGCAGTTTATCCAGCGGGGGTGCCTACGAGCAGTACTTC
CDR3aa: CASSLSSGGAYEQYF

j_gene: TRBJ2-3
v_gene: TRBV5-6
d_gene: -
len: 15
CDR3nt: TGTGCCAGCAGCTTGGGGCGGAAGGGGTGGGATACGCAGTATTTT
CDR3aa: CASSLGRKGWDTQYF

j_gene: TRBJ2-1
v_gene: TRBV29-1
d_gene: TRBD2
len: 14
CDR3nt: TGCAGCGCCCGACTAGCGGGATCTGGCAATGAGCAGTTCTTC
CDR3aa: CSARLAGSGNEQFF

j_gene: TRBJ2-6
v_gene: TRBV6-4
d_gene: -
len: 15
CDR3nt: TGTGCCAGCAGTGACGGGGATCCTGGGGCCAACGTCCTGACTTTC
CDR3aa: CASSDGDPGANVLTF

j_gene: TRBJ1-2
v_gene: TRBV27
d_gene: -
len: 14
CDR3nt: TGTGCCAGCAGTCGCAGGAGGGCCGACTATGGCTACACCTTC
CDR3aa: CASSRRRADYGYTF

j_gene: TRBJ2-7
v_gene: TRBV10-2
d_gene: TRBD1
len: 14
CDR3nt: TGCGCCAGCCGAGGGGGACAGGGGACCTACGAGCAGTACTTC
CDR3aa: CASRGGQGTYEQYF

j_gene: TRBJ2-2
v_gene: TRBV7-9
d_gene: -
len: 15
CDR3nt: TGTGCCAGCAGCTTGACCGGGACATTCGCCGGGGAGCTGTTTTTT
CDR3aa: CASSLTGTFAGELFF

j_gene: TRBJ1-5
v_gene: TRBV5-4
d_gene: -
len: 14
CDR3nt: TGTGCCAGCAGCTTGAGAGGGGTCGATCAGCCCCAGCATTTT
CDR3aa: CASSLRGVDQPQHF

j_gene: TRBJ2-5
v_gene: TRBV10-3
d_gene: TRBD1
len: 14
CDR3nt: TGTGCCATCAGTGGGCAAGACAGGGGCGAGACCCAGTACTTC
CDR3aa: CAISGQDRGETQYF

j_gene: TRBJ2-7
v_gene: TRBV5-8
d_gene: TRBD1
len: 15
CDR3nt: TGTGCCAGCAGCCTCCCCGGGACAGGTACCTACGAGCAGTACTTC
CDR3aa: CASSLPGTGTYEQYF

j_gene: TRBJ2-6
v_gene: TRBV5-4
d_gene: TRBD1
len: 15
CDR3nt: TGTGCCAGCAGCCGACAGGGGTCCGGGGCCAACGTCCTGACTTTC
CDR3aa: CASSRQGSGANVLTF

j_gene: TRBJ1-5
v_gene: TRBV28
d_gene: -
len: 14
CDR3nt: TGTGCCAGCAGTCGCCGGGCCTACCCGGCGCCCCAGCATTTT
CDR3aa: CASSRRAYPAPQHF

j_gene: TRBJ2-1
v_gene: TRBV10-3
d_gene: TRBD2
len: 13
CDR3nt: TGTGCCATCAGTGACTCGGGAGGCTTCGTGCAGTTCTTC
CDR3aa: CAISDSGGFVQFF

j_gene: TRBJ2-6
v_gene: TRBV20-1
d_gene: -
len: 16
CDR3nt: TGCAGTGCTAGGAGTGGGCGGAGCTCTGGGGCCAACGTCCTGACTTTC
CDR3aa: CSARSGRSSGANVLTF

j_gene: TRBJ2-7
v_gene: TRBV12-3/TRBV12-4
d_gene: -
len: 13
CDR3nt: TGTGCCAGCACCCGGGGGGACAAGGACGAGCAGTACTTC
CDR3aa: CASTRGDKDEQYF

j_gene: TRBJ2-3
v_gene: TRBV18
d_gene: -
len: 14
CDR3nt: TGTGCCAGCTCACCACCGGGAGTCACAGATACGCAGTATTTT
CDR3aa: CASSPPGVTDTQYF

j_gene: TRBJ1-1
v_gene: TRBV29-1
d_gene: -
len: 11
CDR3nt: TGCAGCGTTGACGGGTCCACTGAAGCTTTCTTT
CDR3aa: CSVDGSTEAFF

j_gene: TRBJ2-7
v_gene: TRBV28
d_gene: -
len: 14
CDR3nt: TGTGCCAGCAGTTTAAGACACACTCCTTACGAGCAGTACTTC
CDR3aa: CASSLRHTPYEQYF

j_gene: TRBJ1-2
v_gene: TRBV11-2
d_gene: -
len: 17
CDR3nt: TGTGCCAGCAGCGTCTCAGGGAAGTTGTTCATTAACTATGGCTACACCTTC
CDR3aa: CASSVSGKLFINYGYTF

j_gene: TRBJ2-1
v_gene: TRBV29-1
d_gene: TRBD1
len: 14
CDR3nt: TGCAGCGTTGAAGTGGGACAGGGGAGGGATGAGCAGTTCTTC
CDR3aa: CSVEVGQGRDEQFF

j_gene: TRBJ1-1
v_gene: TRBV14
d_gene: TRBD1
len: 14
CDR3nt: TGTGCCAGTCAGGGGGCGGGTTTGGACACTGAAGCTTTCTTT
CDR3aa: CASQGAGLDTEAFF

j_gene: TRBJ2-3
v_gene: TRBV20-1
d_gene: -
len: 16
CDR3nt: TGCAGTGCCCTCCGCACGTGGGACCCCGGTGGAGATACGCAGTATTTT
CDR3aa: CSALRTWDPGGDTQYF

j_gene: TRBJ2-7
v_gene: TRBV28
d_gene: -
len: 16
CDR3nt: TGTGCCAGCACCCCTCCGATGGGGACAAGCTCCTACGAGCAGTACTTC
CDR3aa: CASTPPMGTSSYEQYF

j_gene: TRBJ1-5
v_gene: TRBV19
d_gene: -
len: 12
CDR3nt: TGTGCCAGTAGTATCGGCGGACAGCCCCAGCATTTT
CDR3aa: CASSIGGQPQHF

j_gene: TRBJ2-5
v_gene: TRBV4-2
d_gene: TRBD1
len: 14
CDR3nt: TGTGCCAGCAGCCAAGAGACAGGGTTGGAGACCCAGTACTTC
CDR3aa: CASSQETGLETQYF

j_gene: TRBJ2-1
v_gene: TRBV28
d_gene: -
len: 11
CDR3nt: TGTGCCAGCAGTTTTAGGACTGAGCAGTTCTTC
CDR3aa: CASSFRTEQFF

j_gene: TRBJ2-2
v_gene: TRBV5-1
d_gene: -
len: 14
CDR3nt: TGCGCCAGCAGGGAGGGCGGGCCCACCGGGGAGCTGTTTTTT
CDR3aa: CASREGGPTGELFF

j_gene: TRBJ2-1
v_gene: TRBV3-1
d_gene: TRBD2
len: 17
CDR3nt: TGTGCCAGCAGCCGAGAAGACGGGGGGTACTCCTACAATGAGCAGTTCTTC
CDR3aa: CASSREDGGYSYNEQFF

j_gene: TRBJ1-2
v_gene: TRBV29-1
d_gene: TRBD1
len: 14
CDR3nt: TGCAGCGTTGAAGTCAGGGGGGCCCCTGGAGGCTACACCTTC
CDR3aa: CSVEVRGAPGGYTF

j_gene: TRBJ2-5
v_gene: TRBV20-1
d_gene: -
len: 11
CDR3nt: TGCAGTGCTAGGTTTGAAGAGACCCAGTACTTC
CDR3aa: CSARFEETQYF

j_gene: TRBJ2-7
v_gene: TRBV19
d_gene: -
len: 16
CDR3nt: TGTGCCAGTAGTCCCCACCTCGTTAGGGGATCCTACGAGCAGTACTTC
CDR3aa: CASSPHLVRGSYEQYF

j_gene: TRBJ2-1
v_gene: TRBV30
d_gene: TRBD2
len: 13
CDR3nt: TGTGCCTGGAGTCCATGGGGGGGGAATGAGCAGTTCTTC
CDR3aa: CAWSPWGGNEQFF

j_gene: TRBJ2-3
v_gene: TRBV4-2
d_gene: TRBD2
len: 17
CDR3nt: TGTGCCAGCAGCCAAGATAGGAGCGGGGGGGGCACAGATACGCAGTATTTT
CDR3aa: CASSQDRSGGGTDTQYF